This T cell receptor beta chain originates from a study of CD8 T cells in Susac syndrome. The germline V gene encodes CDR1 MGHRA and CDR2 YSYEKL. CDR3 length: 13 amino acids. Trimming took off 0 bases at V and 10 bases at J, with 12 bases between the two ends. An input of roughly 0.45 to 1 ug of RNA was subjected to reverse transcription using random hexamers. TCRdb re-derived calls from the immunoSEQ multiplex PCR reads in MiXCR, one entry per CDR3 protein. The profile covers 250,000 to 300,000 distinct CDR3 sequences, with over 75% appearing a single time and around 0.22% taken by the ten largest. This clonotype was seen once.

The chain couples TRBV4-1 to TRBJ1-1; D call uncertain. Sequences were obtained from CD8+ T cells from PBMCs. This sequence originates from a human donor with multiple sclerosis. The CDR3 DNA follows: TGCGCCAGCAGCCAAGAGGGGAGTCTGGCAGCTTTCTTT. Residues: CASSQEGSLAAFF.